This T cell receptor beta chain was identified during a study of OX40 agonist ivuxolimab in advanced cancers. The study in broad terms: Ivuxolimab, which targeted the costimulatory receptor OX40 (CD134), was an agonistic, fully human IgG2 monoclonal antibody. The monotherapy dose-escalation portion (N of about 49 patients) of the phase I ivuxolimab trial is reported in the paper. Partial responses occurred in three dose-escalation patients, of whom one had hepatocellular carcinoma and two had cutaneous melanoma. The purpose of peripheral TCRbeta sequencing was to test whether ivuxolimab changed TCR sequence diversity and led to clonal T-cell expansion. Of the approximately 53 patients in dose escalation, about 19 had hepatocellular carcinoma, some 15 had melanoma, 9 had renal cell carcinoma and 9 had head and neck cancer. Intravenous ivuxolimab was administered to patients every 2 weeks at six dose levels: 0.01, 0.1, 0.3, 1.5, 3 and 10 mg/kg. In the dose-escalation cohort, 82.7% of patients were male, and the mean age was approximately 60 years, with a range of roughly 20 to 79. Patients were allowed to have had prior anti-PD-1, anti-PD-L1 or anti-CTLA-4 therapy, and around 40% of the dose-escalation patients had previously received checkpoint inhibitors.

The CDR3 covers 13 residues, taking in both the cysteine and the phenylalanine. Of the read, only the CDR3 DNA is kept; its 39 bases are in frame from base 1. The CDR1 and CDR2 encoded by the germline V gene (reference sequence) are MNHEY and SMNVEV. V was cut back by 5 bases and J by 5 bases, leaving a gap of 10 bases between them. The trial excluded patients who had a history of autoimmune disease or were on systemic immunosuppression. Peripheral blood for TCR sequencing was collected from all dose cohorts at baseline, on cycle 4 day 1, and on cycle 7 day 1. The samples were taken from a phase I, first-in-human, multicenter, open-label dose-escalation trial of ivuxolimab. Adults with locally advanced or metastatic melanoma, renal cell carcinoma, hepatocellular carcinoma or head and neck squamous cell carcinoma were enrolled in the trial. Before TCR sequencing, CD4+ T cells and CD8+ T cells from peripheral blood were sorted into separate populations.

Paper-wide results and their limitations: Partial responders in the 0.1-3.0 mg/kg groups had among the lowest normalized peripheral clonal expansion, especially among CD8+ T cells. After ivuxolimab, expanded clones were on average more numerous among CD8+ T cells than among CD4+ T cells. Low levels of normalized T-cell clonal expansion were also shown by some nonresponding patients. At doses of 0.1 to 3.0 mg/kg, clonal expansion of both CD4+ and CD8+ T cells in blood was seen between baseline and week 6. Antigen specificity was not determined for the clonally expanded peripheral T cells.

About this clone itself: Its antigen is currently not known. Base qualities are not provided; no much larger clone lies one nucleotide away.

Genomic DNA was extracted from sorted cells for sequencing of the TCRbeta CDR3 region. The immunoSEQ Assay was used for sequencing of TCRbeta CDR3 regions. TCRdb holds this immuneACCESS table with in-frame rearrangements only. Some clones are missing; in checked studies, unresolved V genes explain under half, and the rest has no known cause. Counted in this sample were some 67,000 clones; roughly 82% of them appeared once. The ten top clones hold approximately 5.1% of the sample. The rearrangement combines TRBV27 with TRBJ2-1; there is no confident call for the D gene. The receptor's source is an adult with an advanced solid tumor such as melanoma, head and neck, liver or kidney cancer. Material: CD4+ or CD8+ T cells sorted from blood, obtained in a trial of the OX40 agonist ivuxolimab. CDR3 region: CASSVSRNNEQFF. The bases read TGTGCCAGCAGTGTGAGTAGAAACAATGAGCAGTTCTTC.